This TCR beta chain appears in the sequencing data of a study of shared clonotypes between healthy human individuals. The study enrolled healthy HIV-negative adults without recent acute infections or vaccinations as donors. There were only Caucasian adults among the donors, and all lived in Nashville, Tennessee. The CDR3 extends over 14 amino acids. The V gene's germline CDR1 is LGHNA and CDR2 YSLEER. V dropped 3 bases and J dropped 4 bases, with 12 bases sitting between them. Scientists sequenced DNA from unsorted PBMC on ten immunoSEQ deep assay plates. The repertoire was sequenced with immunoSEQ multiplex PCR; TCRdb's copy has only in-frame clones and lacks some. The table lists hundreds of thousands of clones, around 79% of them singletons, with over 10% in the top ten.

The specimen was PBMCs. The source is a woman in her thirties or forties in good health. Some clones in this sample may be carry-over from other donors' samples. The genes are TRBV4-3 and TRBJ1-2; D is undetermined. As DNA, the CDR3 is TGCGCCAGCAGCCATGCAACCGGGAGCTATGGCTACACCTTC. Protein product: CASSHATGSYGYTF.